This entry features one T cell receptor beta chain sequence. Its antigen remains unidentified. These data are taken from a study of CD8+ T cells in alopecia areata. The CDR3 loop spans 15 amino acids. Trimming cost V 2 bases and J 3 bases, with 14 bases left between them. Per the germline V gene, CDR1 is KGHSH and CDR2 is LQKENI. Study results and limitations: Clonality exceeded that of normal scalp in lesional scalp, most notably in alopecia totalis/universalis.

Sequencing used cDNA as its template, made by extracting RNA and reverse transcribing it. The method was immunoSEQ multiplex PCR; TCRdb's version includes in-frame clones alone and lacks a portion of them. The data hold around 150,000 clones, with 45% to 60% observed a single time. Sequenced material: CD4+ T cells sorted from blood. The V call is TRBV18, the J call TRBJ2-7; tentatively, D is TRBD1 or TRBD2 (5 bases each). This sequence was found in a human donor in good health. CDR3: CASSPGVGTNYEQYF. For the CDR3, the DNA is TGTGCCAGCTCACCAGGGGTCGGGACGAACTACGAGCAGTACTTC.